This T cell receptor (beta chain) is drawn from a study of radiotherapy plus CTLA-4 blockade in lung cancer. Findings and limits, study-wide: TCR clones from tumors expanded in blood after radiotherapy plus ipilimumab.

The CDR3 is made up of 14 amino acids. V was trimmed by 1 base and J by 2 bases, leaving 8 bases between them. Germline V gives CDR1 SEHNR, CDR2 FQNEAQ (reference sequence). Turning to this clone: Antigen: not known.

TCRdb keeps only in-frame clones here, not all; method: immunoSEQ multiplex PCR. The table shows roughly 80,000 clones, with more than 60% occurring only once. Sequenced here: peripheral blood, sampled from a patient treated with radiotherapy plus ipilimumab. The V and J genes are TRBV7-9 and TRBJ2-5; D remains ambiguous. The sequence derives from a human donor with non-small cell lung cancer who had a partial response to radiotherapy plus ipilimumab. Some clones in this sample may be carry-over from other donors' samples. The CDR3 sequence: CASSLDGDQETQYF. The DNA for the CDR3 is TGTGCCAGCAGCTTAGACGGAGATCAAGAGACCCAGTACTTC.